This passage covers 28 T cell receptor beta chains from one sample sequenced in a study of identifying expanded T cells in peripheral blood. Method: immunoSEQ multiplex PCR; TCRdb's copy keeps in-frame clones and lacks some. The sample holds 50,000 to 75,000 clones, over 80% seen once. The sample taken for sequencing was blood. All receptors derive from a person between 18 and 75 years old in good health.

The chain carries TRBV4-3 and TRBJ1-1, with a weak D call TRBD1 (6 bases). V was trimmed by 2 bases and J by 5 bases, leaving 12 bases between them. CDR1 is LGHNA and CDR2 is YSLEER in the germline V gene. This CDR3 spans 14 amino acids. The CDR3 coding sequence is TGCGCCAGCAGCCAAAAACCGGGACAAACTGAAGCTTTCTTT. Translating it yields CASSQKPGQTEAFF.

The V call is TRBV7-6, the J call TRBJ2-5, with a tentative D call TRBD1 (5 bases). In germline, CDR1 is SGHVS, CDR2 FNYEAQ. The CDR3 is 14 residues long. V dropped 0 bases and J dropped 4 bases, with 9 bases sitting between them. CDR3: CASSLAQGGETQYF. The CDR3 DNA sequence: TGTGCCAGCAGCTTAGCCCAGGGCGGAGAGACCCAGTACTTC.

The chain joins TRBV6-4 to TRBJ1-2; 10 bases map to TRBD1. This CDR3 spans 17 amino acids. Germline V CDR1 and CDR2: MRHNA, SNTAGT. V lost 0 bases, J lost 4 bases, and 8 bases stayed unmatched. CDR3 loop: CASSDSPGQGDGYGYTF. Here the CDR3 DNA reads TGTGCCAGCAGTGACTCCCCCGGACAGGGGGACGGCTATGGCTACACCTTC.

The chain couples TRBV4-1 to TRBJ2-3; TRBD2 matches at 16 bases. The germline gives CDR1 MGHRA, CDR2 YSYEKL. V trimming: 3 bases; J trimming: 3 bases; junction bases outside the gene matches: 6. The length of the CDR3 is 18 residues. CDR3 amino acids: CASSHGTSGGAWTDTQYF. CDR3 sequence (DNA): TGCGCCAGCAGCCACGGGACTAGCGGGGGGGCCTGGACAGATACGCAGTATTTT.

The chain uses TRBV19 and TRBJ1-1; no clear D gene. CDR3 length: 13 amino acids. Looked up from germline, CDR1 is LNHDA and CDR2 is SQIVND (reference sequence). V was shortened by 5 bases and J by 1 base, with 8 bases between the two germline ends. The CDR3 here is CASSVTENTEAFF. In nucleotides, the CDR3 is TGTGCCAGTAGTGTAACTGAGAACACTGAAGCTTTCTTT. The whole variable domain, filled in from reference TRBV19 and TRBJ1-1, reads DGGITQSPKYLFRKEGQNVTLSCEQNLNHDAMYWYRQDPGQGLRLIYYSQIVNDFQKGDIAEGYSVSREKKESFPLTVTSAQKNPTAFYLCASSVTENTEAFFGQGTRLTVV.

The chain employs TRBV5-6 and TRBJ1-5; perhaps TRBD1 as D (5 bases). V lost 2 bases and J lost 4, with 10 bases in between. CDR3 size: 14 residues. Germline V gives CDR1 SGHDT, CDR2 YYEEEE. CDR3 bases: TGTGCCAGCAGCTTACGACAGTCAAATCAGCCCCAGCATTTT. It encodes CASSLRQSNQPQHF.

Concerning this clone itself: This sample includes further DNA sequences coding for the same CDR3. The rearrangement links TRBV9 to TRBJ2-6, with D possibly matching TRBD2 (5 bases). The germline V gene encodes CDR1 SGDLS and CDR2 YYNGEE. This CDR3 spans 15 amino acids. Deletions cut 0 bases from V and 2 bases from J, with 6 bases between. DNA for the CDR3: TGTGCCAGCAGCGTAGGAGGGCCTGGGGCCAACGTCCTGACTTTC. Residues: CASSVGGPGANVLTF.

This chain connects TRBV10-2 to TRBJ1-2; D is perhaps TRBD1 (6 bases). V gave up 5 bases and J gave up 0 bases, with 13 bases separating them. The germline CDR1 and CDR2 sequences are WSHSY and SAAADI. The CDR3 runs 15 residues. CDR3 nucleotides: TGCGCCAGCAGTAACAGGGAGGAGGCTAACTATGGCTACACCTTC. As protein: CASSNREEANYGYTF.

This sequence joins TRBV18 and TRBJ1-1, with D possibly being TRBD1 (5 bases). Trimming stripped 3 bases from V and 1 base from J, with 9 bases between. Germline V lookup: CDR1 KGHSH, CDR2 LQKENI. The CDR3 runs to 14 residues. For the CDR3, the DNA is TGTGCCAGCTCACCGGGACTGTCGAACACTGAAGCTTTCTTT. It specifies CASSPGLSNTEAFF.

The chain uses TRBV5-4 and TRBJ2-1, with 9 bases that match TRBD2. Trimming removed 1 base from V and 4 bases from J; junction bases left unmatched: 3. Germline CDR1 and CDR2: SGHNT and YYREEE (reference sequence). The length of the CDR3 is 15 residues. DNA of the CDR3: TGTGCCAGCAGCTTGAAGCGGGAGGTATACAATGAGCAGTTCTTC. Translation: CASSLKREVYNEQFF.

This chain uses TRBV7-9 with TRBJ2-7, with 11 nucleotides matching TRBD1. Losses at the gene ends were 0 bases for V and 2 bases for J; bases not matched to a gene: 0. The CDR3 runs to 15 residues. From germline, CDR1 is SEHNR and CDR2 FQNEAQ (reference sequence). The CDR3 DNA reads TGTGCCAGCAGCTTAGCGGGACAGGGGGCCTACGAGCAGTACTTC. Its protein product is CASSLAGQGAYEQYF.

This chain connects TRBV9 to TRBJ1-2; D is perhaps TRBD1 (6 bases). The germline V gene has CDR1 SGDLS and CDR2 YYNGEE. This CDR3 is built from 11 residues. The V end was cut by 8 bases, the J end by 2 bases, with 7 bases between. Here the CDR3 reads CASGQNYGYTF. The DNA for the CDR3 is TGTGCCAGTGGACAGAACTATGGCTACACCTTC.

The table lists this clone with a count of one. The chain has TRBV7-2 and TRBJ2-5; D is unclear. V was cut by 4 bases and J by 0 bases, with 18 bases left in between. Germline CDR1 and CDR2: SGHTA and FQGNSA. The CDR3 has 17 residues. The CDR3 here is CASSSRKFLSDQETQYF. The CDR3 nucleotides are TGTGCCAGCAGCTCCAGGAAGTTTTTGTCCGACCAAGAGACCCAGTACTTC.

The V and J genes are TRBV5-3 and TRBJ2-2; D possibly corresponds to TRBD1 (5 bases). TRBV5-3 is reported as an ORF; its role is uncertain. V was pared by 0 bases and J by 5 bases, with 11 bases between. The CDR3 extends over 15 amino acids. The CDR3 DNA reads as TGTGCCAGAAGCTTGGCCGGCAGGACAACCGGGGAGCTGTTTTTT. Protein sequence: CARSLAGRTTGELFF.

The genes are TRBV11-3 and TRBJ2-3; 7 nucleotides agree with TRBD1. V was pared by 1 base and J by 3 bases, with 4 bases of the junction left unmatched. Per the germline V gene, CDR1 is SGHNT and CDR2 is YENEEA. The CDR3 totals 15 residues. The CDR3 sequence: CASSLGTTGTDTQYF. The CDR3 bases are TGTGCCAGCAGCTTAGGGACGACAGGGACAGATACGCAGTATTTT.

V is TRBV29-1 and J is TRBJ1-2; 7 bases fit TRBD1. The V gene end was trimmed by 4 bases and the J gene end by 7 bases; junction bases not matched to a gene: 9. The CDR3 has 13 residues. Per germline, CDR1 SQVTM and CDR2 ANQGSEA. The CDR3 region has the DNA TGCAGCGTTGTGATAGGGGGCAAGGGTGGCTACACCTTC. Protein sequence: CSVVIGGKGGYTF.

The CDR3 DNA follows: TGCGCCAGCAGGGCAAAGACCAGCCGCTCCTACAATGAGCAGTTCTTC. Its protein product is CASRAKTSRSYNEQFF. J is TRBJ2-1 and V is TRBV10-2, with unresolved D. The CDR3 is made up of 16 amino acids. Germline CDR1 reads WSHSY; CDR2 reads SAAADI. V was trimmed by 6 bases and J by 0 bases, leaving 15 bases between them.

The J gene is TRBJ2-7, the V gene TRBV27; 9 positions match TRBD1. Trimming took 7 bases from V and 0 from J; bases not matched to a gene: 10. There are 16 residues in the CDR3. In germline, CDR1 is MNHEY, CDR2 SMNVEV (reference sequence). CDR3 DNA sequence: TGTGCCAGCAAACCCCTTGGGACAGGGAACTCCTACGAGCAGTACTTC. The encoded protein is CASKPLGTGNSYEQYF.

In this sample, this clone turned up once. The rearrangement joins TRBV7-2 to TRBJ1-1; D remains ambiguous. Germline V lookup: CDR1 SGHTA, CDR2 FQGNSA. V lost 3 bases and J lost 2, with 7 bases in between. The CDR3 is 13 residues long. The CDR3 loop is CASSFSLNTEAFF. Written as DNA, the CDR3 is TGTGCCAGCAGCTTTTCCCTAAACACTGAAGCTTTCTTT. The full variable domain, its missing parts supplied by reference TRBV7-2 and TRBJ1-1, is GAGVSQSPSNKVTEKGKDVELRCDPISGHTALYWYRQSLGQGLEFLIYFQGNSAPDKSGLPSDRFSAERTGGSVSTLTIQRTQQEDSAVYLCASSFSLNTEAFFGQGTRLTVV.

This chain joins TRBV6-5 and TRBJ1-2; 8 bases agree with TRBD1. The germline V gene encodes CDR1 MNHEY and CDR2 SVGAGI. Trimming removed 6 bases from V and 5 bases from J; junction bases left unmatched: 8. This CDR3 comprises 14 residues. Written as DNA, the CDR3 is TGTGCCAGCAGCTATCAGAGGACAGGGTATGGCTACACCTTC. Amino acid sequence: CASSYQRTGYGYTF.

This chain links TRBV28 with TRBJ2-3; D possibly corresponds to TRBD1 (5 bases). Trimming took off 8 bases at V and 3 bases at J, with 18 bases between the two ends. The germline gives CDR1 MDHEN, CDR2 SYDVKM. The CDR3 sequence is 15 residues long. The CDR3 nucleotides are TGTGCCAGCCCTCCGATAGGGGTTGGGACAGATACGCAGTATTTT. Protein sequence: CASPPIGVGTDTQYF.

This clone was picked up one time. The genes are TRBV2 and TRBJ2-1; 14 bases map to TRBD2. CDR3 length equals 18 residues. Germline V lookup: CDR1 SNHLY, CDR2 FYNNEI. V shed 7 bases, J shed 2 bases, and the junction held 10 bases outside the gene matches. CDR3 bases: TGTGCCAGCACTGGGACTAGCGGGGGTTATCCCGCCTACAATGAGCAGTTCTTC. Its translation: CASTGTSGGYPAYNEQFF.

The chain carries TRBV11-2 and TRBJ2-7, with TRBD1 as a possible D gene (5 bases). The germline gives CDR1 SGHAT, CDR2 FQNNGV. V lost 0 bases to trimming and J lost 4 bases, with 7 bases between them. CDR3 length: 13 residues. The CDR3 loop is CASSLDRAYEQYV. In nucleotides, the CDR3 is TGTGCCAGCAGCTTAGACAGGGCGTACGAGCAGTACGTC.

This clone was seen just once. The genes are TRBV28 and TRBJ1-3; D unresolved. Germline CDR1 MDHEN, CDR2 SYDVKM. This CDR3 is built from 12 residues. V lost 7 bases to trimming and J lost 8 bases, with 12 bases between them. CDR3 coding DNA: TGTGCCAGCAAGGGAGTCGGGGACACCATATATTTT. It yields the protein CASKGVGDTIYF.

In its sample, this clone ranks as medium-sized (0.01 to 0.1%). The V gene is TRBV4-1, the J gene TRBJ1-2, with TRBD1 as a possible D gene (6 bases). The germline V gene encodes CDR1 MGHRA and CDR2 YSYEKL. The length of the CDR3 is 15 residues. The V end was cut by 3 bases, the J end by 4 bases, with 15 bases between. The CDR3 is CASSHPGTSLYGYTF. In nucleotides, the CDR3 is TGCGCCAGCAGCCATCCCGGGACATCCCTCTATGGCTACACCTTC.

CDR3 amino acids: CAWSLAGRSISYNEQFF. The DNA of the CDR3 is TGTGCCTGGAGTTTAGCGGGGAGAAGTATTTCCTACAATGAGCAGTTCTTC. The chain joins TRBV30 to TRBJ2-1; 8 nucleotides agree with TRBD2. J gave up 1 base and V 2 bases, and 10 bases lay outside the gene matches. Germline CDR1 is GTSNPN and CDR2 is SVGIG (reference sequence). This CDR3 has 17 amino acids. Using reference TRBV30 and TRBJ2-1 for the parts outside the CDR3, the full variable domain is SQTIHQWPATLVQPVGSPLSLECTVEGTSNPNLYWYRQAAGRGLQLLFYSVGIGQISSEVPQNLSASRPQDRQFILSSKKLLLSDSGFYLCAWSLAGRSISYNEQFFGPGTRLTVL.

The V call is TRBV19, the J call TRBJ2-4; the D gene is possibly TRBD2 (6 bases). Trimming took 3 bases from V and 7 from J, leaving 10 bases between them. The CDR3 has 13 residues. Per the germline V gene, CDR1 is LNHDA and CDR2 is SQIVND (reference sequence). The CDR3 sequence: CASSMGGRNIQYF. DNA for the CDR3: TGTGCCAGTAGTATGGGGGGACGGAACATTCAGTACTTC.

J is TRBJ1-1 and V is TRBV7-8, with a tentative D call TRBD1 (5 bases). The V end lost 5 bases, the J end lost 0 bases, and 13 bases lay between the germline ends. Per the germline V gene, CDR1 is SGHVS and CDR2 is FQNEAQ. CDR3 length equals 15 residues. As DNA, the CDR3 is TGTGCCAGCAGCGTAGAGGGACGGATGAACACTGAAGCTTTCTTT. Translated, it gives CASSVEGRMNTEAFF.